These 9 T cell receptor beta chains were sequenced from one sample in a study of OX40 agonist ivuxolimab in advanced cancers. The library was built by means of the immunoSEQ multiplex PCR assay. The immuneACCESS repertoire file appears here via TCRdb, limited to in-frame rearrangements. These files lack a portion of the clones; in checked studies, under half of the deficit traces to unresolved V genes, and the cause of the others is not known. In this sample the table shows tens of thousands of clones, about four fifths of which occur a single time. The ten largest clones add up to 20% to 25% of the sample. The specimen comprised CD4+ or CD8+ T cells sorted from blood, sampled in a trial of the OX40 agonist ivuxolimab. The receptors originated from an adult with an advanced solid tumor such as melanoma, head and neck, liver or kidney cancer.

The chain combines TRBV2 with TRBJ1-2, with D perhaps matching TRBD1 (6 bases). V gave up 3 bases and J gave up 4 bases, with 12 bases separating them. The CDR3 spans 14 residues. The germline gives CDR1 SNHLY, CDR2 FYNNEI. The CDR3 DNA follows: TGTGCCAGCAGTGATTCAAGAGGGGGCTATGGCTACACCTTC. This sequence encodes CASSDSRGGYGYTF.

The chain joins TRBV6-1 to TRBJ2-7, with D tentatively TRBD1 (5 bases). This CDR3 comprises 14 residues. Per the germline V gene, CDR1 is MNHNS and CDR2 is SASEGT. Between the trimmed V and J ends, which lost 2 bases and 1 base, there was a span of 9 bases. The CDR3 DNA reads as TGTGCCAGCAGTGAAAAGGACATTTCCTACGAGCAGTACTTC. Its translation: CASSEKDISYEQYF.

The chain employs TRBV6-5 and TRBJ1-2, with a tentative D call TRBD1 (5 bases). V was pared by 3 bases and J by 3 bases, with 8 bases between. The CDR3 totals 13 residues. Germline V gene data show CDR1 as MNHEY and CDR2 as SVGAGI. CDR3 bases: TGTGCCAGCAGTTATGGGACTCACTATGGCTACACCTTC. Protein sequence: CASSYGTHYGYTF.

The CDR3 region is CAVGRERWGEAFF. CDR3 nucleotide sequence: TGTGCCGTAGGCAGGGAACGGTGGGGTGAAGCTTTCTTT. The gene calls are TRBV10-3 and TRBJ1-1; tentatively, D is TRBD1 (5 bases). Germline lookup yields CDR1 ENHRY and CDR2 SYGVKD. The CDR3 runs to 13 residues. V was trimmed by 11 bases and J by 7 bases, leaving 20 bases between them.

A note on this clone: The junction departs from germline at one end; a sequencing error may be responsible. The CDR3 DNA reads as TGTGCCAGCAGCTTAACGGGGGACGAGCAGTACTTC. Translation: CASSLTGDEQYF. V gene TRBV5-3 combines with J gene TRBJ2-7; D is perhaps TRBD2 (6 bases). TRBV5-3 is classed as an ORF, of uncertain function. CDR3 length: 12 residues.

The CDR3: CASSQPRTGSPYGYTF. Written as DNA, the CDR3 is TGCGCCAGCAGCCAACCTCGGACAGGGAGCCCCTATGGCTACACCTTC. The rearrangement joins TRBV4-1 to TRBJ1-2, with 8 bases that match TRBD1. Trimming cost V 2 bases and J 4 bases; bases outside gene matches: 9. CDR3 length equals 16 residues. Germline V gene sequence: CDR1 MGHRA, CDR2 YSYEKL.

This chain connects TRBV6-1 to TRBJ2-5; D is perhaps TRBD1 (6 bases). CDR3 length equals 14 residues. The germline V and J ends were trimmed by 2 bases and 4 bases, with 11 bases remaining between them. From germline, CDR1 is MNHNS and CDR2 SASEGT. CDR3 DNA sequence: TGTGCCAGCAGTGAACAGGGCAGGGGAGAGACCCAGTACTTC. This codes for CASSEQGRGETQYF.

The chain uses TRBV9 and TRBJ2-1, with 7 bases matching TRBD2. The V gene end was trimmed by 0 bases and the J gene end by 4 bases; junction bases not matched to a gene: 4. From germline, CDR1 is SGDLS and CDR2 YYNGEE. This CDR3 has 15 amino acids. CDR3: CASSVDSGNYNEQFF. CDR3 bases: TGTGCCAGCAGCGTAGACAGCGGGAATTACAATGAGCAGTTCTTC.

This clone was observed a handful of times. The J gene is TRBJ1-6, the V gene TRBV29-1; 7 nucleotides align to TRBD1. V shed 4 bases, J shed 8 bases, and the junction held 5 bases outside the gene matches. There are 13 residues in the CDR3. Germline CDR1 is SQVTM and CDR2 is ANQGSEA. In DNA, the CDR3 is TGCAGCGTTGTCGACAGGGTGGATTCACCCCTCCACTTT. It specifies CSVVDRVDSPLHF.